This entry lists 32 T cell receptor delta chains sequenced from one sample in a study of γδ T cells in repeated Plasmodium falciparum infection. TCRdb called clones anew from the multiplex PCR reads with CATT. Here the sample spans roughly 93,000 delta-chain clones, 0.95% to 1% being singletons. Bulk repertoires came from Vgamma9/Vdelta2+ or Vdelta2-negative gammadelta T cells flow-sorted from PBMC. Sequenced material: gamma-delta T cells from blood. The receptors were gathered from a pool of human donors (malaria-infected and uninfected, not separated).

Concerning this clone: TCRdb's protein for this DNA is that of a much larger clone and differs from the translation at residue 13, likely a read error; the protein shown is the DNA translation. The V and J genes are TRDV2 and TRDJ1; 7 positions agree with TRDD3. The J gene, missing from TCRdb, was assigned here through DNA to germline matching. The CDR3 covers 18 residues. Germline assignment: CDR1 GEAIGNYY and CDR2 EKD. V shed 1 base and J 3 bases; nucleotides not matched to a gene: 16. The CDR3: CACDTMEGGSPYADKLIF. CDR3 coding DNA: TGTGCCTGTGACACGATGGAAGGGGGATCCCCGTACGCCGATAAACTCATCTTT.

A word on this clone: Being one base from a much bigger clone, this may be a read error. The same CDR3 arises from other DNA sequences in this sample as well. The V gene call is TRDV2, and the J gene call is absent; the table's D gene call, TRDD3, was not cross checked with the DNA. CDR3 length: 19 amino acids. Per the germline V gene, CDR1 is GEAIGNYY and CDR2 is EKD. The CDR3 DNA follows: TGTGCCTGTGACCCTAAAGGATTCCTACCCGTGTACGACCACGATAAGCTCATCTTT. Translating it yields CACDPKGFLPVYDHDKLIF.

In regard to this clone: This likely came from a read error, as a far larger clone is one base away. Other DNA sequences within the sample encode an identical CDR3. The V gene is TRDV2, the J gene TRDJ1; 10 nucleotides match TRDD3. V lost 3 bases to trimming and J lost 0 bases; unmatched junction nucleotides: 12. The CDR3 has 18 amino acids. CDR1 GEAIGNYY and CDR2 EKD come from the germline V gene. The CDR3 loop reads CACDPLLGDTGYTDKLIF. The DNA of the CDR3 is TGTGCCTGTGACCCCCTATTGGGGGATACAGGGTACACCGATAAACTCATCTTT.

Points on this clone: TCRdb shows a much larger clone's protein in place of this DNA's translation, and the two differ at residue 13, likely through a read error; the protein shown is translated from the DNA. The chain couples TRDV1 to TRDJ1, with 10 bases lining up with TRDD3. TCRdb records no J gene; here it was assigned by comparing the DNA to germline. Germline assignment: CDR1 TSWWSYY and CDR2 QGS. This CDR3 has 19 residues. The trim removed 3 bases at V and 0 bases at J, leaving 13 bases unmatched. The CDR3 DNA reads TGTGCTCTTGGGGACTGGCATAGGGGTACTGGGGGATACACCGATAAACTCATCTTT. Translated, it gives CALGDWHRGTGGYTDKLIF.

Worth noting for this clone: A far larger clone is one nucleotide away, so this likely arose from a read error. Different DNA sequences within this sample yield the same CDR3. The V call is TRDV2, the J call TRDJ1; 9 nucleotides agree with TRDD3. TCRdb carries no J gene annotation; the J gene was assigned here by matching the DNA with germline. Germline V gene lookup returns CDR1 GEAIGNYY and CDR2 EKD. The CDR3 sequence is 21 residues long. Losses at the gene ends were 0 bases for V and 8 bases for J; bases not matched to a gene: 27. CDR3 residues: CACDTAESWGIEFQEWKKLIF. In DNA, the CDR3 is TGTGCCTGTGACACCGCGGAGAGCTGGGGGATTGAGTTTCAGGAATGGAAAAAACTCATCTTT.

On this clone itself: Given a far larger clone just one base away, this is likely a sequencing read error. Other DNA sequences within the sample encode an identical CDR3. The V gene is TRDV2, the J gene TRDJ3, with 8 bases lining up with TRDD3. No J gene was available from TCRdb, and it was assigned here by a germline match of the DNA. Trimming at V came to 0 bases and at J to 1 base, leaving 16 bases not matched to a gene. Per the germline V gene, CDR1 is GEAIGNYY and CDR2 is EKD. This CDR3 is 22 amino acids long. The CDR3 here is CACDTGQYWGMFASWDTRQMFF. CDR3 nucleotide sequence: TGTGCCTGTGACACCGGACAGTATTGGGGGATGTTCGCTTCCTGGGACACCCGACAGATGTTTTTC.

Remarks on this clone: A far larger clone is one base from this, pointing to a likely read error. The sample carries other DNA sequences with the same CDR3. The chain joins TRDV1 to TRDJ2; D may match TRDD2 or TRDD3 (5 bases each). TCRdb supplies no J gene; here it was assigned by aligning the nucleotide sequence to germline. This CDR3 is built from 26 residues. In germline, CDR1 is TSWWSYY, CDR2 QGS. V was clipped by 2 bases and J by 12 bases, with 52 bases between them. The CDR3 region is CALGEKPADGAYRRWFGIRDSRELFF. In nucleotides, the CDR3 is TGTGCTCTTGGGGAAAAGCCCGCCGACGGGGCCTACCGACGATGGTTCGGGATCCGGGACAGTAGAGAACTCTTCTTT.

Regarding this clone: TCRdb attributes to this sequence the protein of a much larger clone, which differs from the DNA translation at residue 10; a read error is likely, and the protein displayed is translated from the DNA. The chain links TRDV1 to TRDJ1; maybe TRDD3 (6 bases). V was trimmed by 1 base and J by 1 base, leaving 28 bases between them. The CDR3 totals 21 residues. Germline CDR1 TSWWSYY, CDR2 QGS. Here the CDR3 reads CALGEPTPIRGTRIGTDKLIF. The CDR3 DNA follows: TGTGCTCTTGGGGAACCCACTCCGATACGGGGGACGCGAATTGGCACCGATAAACTCATCTTT.

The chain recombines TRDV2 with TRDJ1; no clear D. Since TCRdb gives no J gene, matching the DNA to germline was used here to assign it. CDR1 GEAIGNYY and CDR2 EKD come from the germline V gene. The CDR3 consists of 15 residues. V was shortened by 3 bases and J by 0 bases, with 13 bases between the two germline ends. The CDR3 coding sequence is TGTGCCTGTGACTCCTTACATCACTACACCGATAAACTCATCTTT. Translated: CACDSLHHYTDKLIF.

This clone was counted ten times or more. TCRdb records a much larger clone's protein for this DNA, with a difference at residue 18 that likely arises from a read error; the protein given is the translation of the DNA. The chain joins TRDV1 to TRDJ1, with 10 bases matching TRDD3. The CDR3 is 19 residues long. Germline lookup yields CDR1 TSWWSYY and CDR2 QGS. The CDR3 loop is CALGELPYWGMKRTDKLTF. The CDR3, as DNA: TGTGCTCTTGGGGAACTTCCGTACTGGGGGATGAAACGTACCGATAAACTCACCTTT.

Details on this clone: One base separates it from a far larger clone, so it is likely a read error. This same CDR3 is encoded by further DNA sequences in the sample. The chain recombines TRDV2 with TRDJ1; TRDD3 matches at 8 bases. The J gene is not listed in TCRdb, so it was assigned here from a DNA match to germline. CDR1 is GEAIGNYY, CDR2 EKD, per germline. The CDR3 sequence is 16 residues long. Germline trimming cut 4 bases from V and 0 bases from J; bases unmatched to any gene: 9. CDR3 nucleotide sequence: TGTGCCTGTGATCGTACTGGGGGTTTGTACACCGATAAACTCATCTTT. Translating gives CACDRTGGLYTDKLIF.

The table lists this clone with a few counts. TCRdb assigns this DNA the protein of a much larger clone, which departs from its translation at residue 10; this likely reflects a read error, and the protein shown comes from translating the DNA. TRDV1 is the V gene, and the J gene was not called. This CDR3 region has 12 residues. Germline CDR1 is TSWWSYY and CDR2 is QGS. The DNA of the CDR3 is TGTGCTCTTGGGGAACAACCCGATAAACCCATCTTT. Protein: CALGEQPDKPIF.

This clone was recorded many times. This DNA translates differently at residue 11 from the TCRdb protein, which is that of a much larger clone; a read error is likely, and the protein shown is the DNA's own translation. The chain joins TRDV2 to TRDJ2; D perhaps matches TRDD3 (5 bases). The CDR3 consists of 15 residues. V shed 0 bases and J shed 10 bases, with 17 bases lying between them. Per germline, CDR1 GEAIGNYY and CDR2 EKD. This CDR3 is CACDTLRGDLVQLFF. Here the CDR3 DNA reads TGTGCCTGTGACACCCTTAGGGGAGACCTGGTACAACTCTTCTTT.

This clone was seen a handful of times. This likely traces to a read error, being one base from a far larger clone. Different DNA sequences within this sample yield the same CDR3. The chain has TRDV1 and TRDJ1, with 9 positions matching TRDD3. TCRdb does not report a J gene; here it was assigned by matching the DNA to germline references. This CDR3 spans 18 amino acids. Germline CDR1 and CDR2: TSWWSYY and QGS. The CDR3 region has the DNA TGTGCCCTTGGGGAAGTGGCGCCCCTCACTCTACTGGGGGAGAAACTCATCTTT. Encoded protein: CALGEVAPLTLLGEKLIF.

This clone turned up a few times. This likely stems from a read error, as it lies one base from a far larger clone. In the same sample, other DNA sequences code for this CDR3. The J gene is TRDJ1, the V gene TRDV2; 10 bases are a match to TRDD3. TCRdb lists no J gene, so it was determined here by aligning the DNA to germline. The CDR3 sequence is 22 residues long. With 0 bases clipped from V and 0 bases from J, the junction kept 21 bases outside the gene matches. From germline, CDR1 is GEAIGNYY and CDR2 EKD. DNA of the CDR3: TGTGCCTGTGACACCGGGAGTTTGTATCGACTGGGGGATTTGGAGTACACCGATAAACTCATCTTT. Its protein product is CACDTGSLYRLGDLEYTDKLIF.

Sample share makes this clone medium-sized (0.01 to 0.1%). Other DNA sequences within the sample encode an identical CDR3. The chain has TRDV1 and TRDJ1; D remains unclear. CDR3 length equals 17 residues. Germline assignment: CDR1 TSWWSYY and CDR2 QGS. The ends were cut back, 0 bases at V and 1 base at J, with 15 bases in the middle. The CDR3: CALGELPSYIFTDKLIF. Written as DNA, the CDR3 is TGTGCTCTTGGGGAACTTCCATCATATATCTTCACCGATAAACTCATCTTT.

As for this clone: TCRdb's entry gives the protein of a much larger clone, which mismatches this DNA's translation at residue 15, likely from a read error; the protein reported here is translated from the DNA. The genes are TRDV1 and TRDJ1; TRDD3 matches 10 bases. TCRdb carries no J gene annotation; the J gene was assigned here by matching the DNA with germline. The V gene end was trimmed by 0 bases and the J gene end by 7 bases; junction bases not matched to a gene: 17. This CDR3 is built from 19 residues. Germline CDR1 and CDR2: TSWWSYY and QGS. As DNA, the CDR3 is TGTGCTCTTGGGGAACTCAGGTCTCCCTTACTGGGGGATCCCCGTAAACTCATCTTT. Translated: CALGELRSPLLGDPRKLIF.

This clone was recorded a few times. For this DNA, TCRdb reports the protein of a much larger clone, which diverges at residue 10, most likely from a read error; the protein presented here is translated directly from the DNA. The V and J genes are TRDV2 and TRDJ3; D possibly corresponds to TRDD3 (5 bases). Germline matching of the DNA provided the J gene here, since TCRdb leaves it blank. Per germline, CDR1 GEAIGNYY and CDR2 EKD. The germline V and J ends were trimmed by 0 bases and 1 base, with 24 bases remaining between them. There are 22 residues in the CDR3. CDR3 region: CACDTGQYWRMFASWDTRQMFF. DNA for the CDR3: TGTGCCTGTGACACCGGACAGTACTGGAGGATGTTCGCTTCCTGGGACACCCGACAGATGTTTTTC.

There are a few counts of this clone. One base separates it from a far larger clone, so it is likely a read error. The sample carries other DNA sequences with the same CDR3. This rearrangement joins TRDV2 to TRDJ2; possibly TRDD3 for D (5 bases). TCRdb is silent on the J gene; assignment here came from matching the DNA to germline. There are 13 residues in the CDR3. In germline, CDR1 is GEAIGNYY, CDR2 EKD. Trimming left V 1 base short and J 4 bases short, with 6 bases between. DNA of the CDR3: TGTGCCTGTGACACTTGGGGGACAGCACAACTCTTCTTT. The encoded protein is CACDTWGTAQLFF.

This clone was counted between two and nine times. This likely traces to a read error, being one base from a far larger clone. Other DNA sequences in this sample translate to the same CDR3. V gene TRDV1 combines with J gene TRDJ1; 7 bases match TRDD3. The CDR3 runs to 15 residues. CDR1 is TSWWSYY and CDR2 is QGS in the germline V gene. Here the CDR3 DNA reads TGTGCCCTTGGGGAACGAGGGATACACACCGATAAACTCATCTTT. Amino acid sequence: CALGERGIHTDKLIF.

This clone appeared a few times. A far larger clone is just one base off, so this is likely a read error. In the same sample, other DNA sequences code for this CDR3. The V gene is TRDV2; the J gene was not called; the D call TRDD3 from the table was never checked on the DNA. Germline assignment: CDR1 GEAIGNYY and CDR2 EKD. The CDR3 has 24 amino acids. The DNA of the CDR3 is TGTGCCTGTGACACCTTGCTAACACCAACTGGAGGTGACAGGTTCGGCTTGTACACCGATAAGCTCATCTTT. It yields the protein CACDTLLTPTGGDRFGLYTDKLIF.

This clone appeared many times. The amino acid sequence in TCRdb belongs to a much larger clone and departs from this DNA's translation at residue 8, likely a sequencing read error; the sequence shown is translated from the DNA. This CDR3 reads CACVELGGREDKLIF. The CDR3 nucleotides read TGTGCCTGTGTCGAACTGGGGGGTCGGGAGGATAAACTCATCTTT. This chain uses TRDV2 with TRDJ1, with TRDD3 matching over 8 bases. V was clipped by 5 bases and J by 5 bases; unmatched bases: 12. The CDR3 contains 15 residues. Germline V gene sequence: CDR1 GEAIGNYY, CDR2 EKD.

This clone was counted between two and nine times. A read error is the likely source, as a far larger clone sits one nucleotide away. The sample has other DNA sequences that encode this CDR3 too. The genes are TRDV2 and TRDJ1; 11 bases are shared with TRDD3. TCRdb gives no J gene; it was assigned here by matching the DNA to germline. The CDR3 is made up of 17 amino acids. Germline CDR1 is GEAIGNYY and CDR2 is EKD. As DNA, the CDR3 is TGTGCTATTACTAGCCACTGGGGGATATGGGACACCGATAAACTCATCTTT. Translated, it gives CAITSHWGIWDTDKLIF.

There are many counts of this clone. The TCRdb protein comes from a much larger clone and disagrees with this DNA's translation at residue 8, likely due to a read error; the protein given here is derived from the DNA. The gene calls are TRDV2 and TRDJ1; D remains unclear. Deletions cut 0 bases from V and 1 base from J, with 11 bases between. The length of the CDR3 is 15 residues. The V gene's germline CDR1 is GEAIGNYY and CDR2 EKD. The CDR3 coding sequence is TGTGCCTGTGACACCGTCGGAGTGCTCACCGATAAACTCATCTTT. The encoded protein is CACDTVGVLTDKLIF.

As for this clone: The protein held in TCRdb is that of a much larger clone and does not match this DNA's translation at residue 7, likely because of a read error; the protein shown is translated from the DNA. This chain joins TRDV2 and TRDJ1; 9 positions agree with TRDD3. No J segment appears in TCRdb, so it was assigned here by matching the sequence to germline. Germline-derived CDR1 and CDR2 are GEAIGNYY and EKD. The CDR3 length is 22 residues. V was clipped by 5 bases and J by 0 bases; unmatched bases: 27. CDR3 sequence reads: CACARKKPTLGDGTLYTDKLIF. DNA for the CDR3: TGTGCCTGTGCCAGAAAGAAGCCTACGCTGGGGGATGGAACCCTGTACACCGATAAACTCATCTTT.

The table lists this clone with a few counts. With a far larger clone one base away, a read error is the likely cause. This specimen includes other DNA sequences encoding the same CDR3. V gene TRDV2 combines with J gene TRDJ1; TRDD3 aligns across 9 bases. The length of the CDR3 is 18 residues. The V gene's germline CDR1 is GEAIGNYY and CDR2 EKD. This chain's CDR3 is CACDTLQDWGNNTDKLIF. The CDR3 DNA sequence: TGTGCCTGTGACACCCTACAGGACTGGGGGAACAACACCGATAAGCTCATCTTT.

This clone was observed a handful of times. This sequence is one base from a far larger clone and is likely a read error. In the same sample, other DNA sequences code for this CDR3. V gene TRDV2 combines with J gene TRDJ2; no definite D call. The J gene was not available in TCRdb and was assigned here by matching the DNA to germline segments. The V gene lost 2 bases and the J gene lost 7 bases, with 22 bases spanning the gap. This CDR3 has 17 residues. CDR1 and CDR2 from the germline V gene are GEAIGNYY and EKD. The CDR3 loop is CACDKVGDPSRKAQLFF. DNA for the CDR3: TGTGCCTGTGACAAGGTAGGTGACCCAAGTAGGAAAGCACAACTCTTCTTT.

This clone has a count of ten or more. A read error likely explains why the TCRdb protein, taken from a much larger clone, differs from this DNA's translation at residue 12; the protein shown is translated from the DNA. The CDR3 here is CACDTVWESDKPIF. DNA of the CDR3: TGTGCCTGTGACACCGTCTGGGAATCCGATAAACCCATCTTT. V gene assignment gives TRDV2, but the J gene was left uncalled. CDR1 is GEAIGNYY, CDR2 EKD, per germline. This CDR3 spans 14 amino acids.

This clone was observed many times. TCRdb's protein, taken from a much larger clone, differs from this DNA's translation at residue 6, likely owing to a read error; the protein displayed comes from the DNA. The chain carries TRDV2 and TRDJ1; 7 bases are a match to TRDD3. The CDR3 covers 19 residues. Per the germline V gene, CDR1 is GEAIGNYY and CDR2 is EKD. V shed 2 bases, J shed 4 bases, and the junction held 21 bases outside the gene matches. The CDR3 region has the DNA TGTGCCTGTGACAGACCTCCTCGCGGGATACAGAACGACGACGATAAACTCATCTTT. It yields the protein CACDRPPRGIQNDDDKLIF.

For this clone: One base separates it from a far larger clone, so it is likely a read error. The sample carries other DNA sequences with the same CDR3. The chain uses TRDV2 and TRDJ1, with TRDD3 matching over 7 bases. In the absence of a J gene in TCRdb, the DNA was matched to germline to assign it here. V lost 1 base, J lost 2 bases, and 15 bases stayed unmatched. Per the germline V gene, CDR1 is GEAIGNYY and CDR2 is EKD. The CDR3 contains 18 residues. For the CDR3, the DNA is TGTGCCTGTGACACGTTAGAGTCGCTGGGGGGATTGACCGATAAACTCATCTTT. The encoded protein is CACDTLESLGGLTDKLIF.

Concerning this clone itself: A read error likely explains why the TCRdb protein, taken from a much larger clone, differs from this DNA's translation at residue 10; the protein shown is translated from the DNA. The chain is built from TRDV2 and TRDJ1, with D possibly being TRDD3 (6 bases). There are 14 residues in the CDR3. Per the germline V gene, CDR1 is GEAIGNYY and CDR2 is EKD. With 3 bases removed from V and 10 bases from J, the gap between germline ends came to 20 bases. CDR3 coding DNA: TGTGCCTGTGACCCGGTTATGCTGGGGTATACACTCATCTTT. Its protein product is CACDPVMLGYTLIF.

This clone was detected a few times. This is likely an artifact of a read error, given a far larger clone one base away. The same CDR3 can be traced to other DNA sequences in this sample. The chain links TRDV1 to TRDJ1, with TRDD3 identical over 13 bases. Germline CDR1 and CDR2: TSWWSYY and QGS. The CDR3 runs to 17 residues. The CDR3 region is CALGTSYWGIRVDKLIF. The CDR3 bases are TGCGCTCTTGGGACTTCCTACTGGGGGATACGGGTCGATAAACTCATCTTT.